The clone carrying this TCR beta chain was seen many times. Its cognate antigen is unknown. The CDR3 runs to 13 residues. Germline CDR1 reads SQVTM; CDR2 reads ANQGSEA. Trimming shortened V by 1 base and J by 5 bases, and 11 bases separated the two germline ends. Amplified TCR beta CDR3 regions came from RNA transcripts. RT-PCR in the first round (using the HTBI primer set) targeted the TCR CDR3. Each CDR3 protein is one row after TCRdb ran MiXCR on the multiplex PCR reads. The table lists about 610,000 distinct CDR3 sequences, approximately 14% of them singletons, with about 3.9% in the top ten. Inclusion characteristics of ophthalmopathy patients comprised a Clinical Activity Score of at least 3, a NOSPECS grade of at least 4, and duration under 3 months. The data are from a study of T cells in Graves' hyperthyroidism and ophthalmopathy. Study-level results: Peripheral blood also featured most of the thyroid clonotypes expanded above 0.001. Model output signaled ophthalmopathy a median approximately six months ahead of onset.

The genes are TRBV29-1 and TRBJ1-2; D might be TRBD1 (5 bases). This TCR derives from a woman between 40 and 55 years old with Graves' ophthalmopathy. The specimen was blood. CDR3: CSVEGGTGYGYTF. CDR3 bases: TGCAGCGTTGAAGGGGGCACGGGGTATGGCTACACCTTC.